This T cell receptor beta chain came from a study of blood T cell repertoires in COVID-19. Study-level background: Italy, Spain and the United States were the sources of the convalescent and acute COVID-19 samples. PBMCs, B-cell-depleted T cells, or T cells were the source of the cDNA or gDNA that made up the material.

Original methodology: It was from reference gene primer amplification that nucleated cell counts were estimated. The data were produced by immunoSEQ multiplex PCR, yet TCRdb's version contains in-frame clones alone and is incomplete. V and J calls and clone size follow that table, whereas D and trimming were derived from the DNA. The sample contains under 400,000 clones, 85% to 90% of which appear only once. Germline CDR1 MNHEY, CDR2 SVGEGT. The V end lost 4 bases, the J end lost 4 bases, and 14 bases lay between the germline ends. CDR3 size: 15 residues. The sequenced sample was peripheral blood. J is TRBJ1-5 and V is TRBV6-2 or TRBV6-3; possibly TRBD1 for D (6 bases). This TCR was recovered from a man between 18 and 35 years old with active or convalescent COVID-19. The CDR3 loop is CASSLRAGANQPQHF. The CDR3 DNA reads as TGTGCCAGCAGTTTAAGGGCAGGGGCGAATCAGCCCCAGCATTTT.